The 11 T cell receptor beta chains given below trace back to one sample, sequenced in a study of cytomegalovirus exposure and HLA in healthy donors (dated by TCRdb to about 2017). The library was generated by the immunoSEQ multiplex PCR assay. For the multiplex PCR, a mixture combining 60 forward primers for TCR Vbeta segments and 13 reverse primers for TCR Jbeta segments was used. Imported from immuneACCESS, the table was reduced by TCRdb to in-frame sequences with V and J called. These copies leave out some clones; in studies compared against another copy, an unresolved V gene accounts for under half, and the cause of the remainder is not known. This sample comprises about 130,000 clones, under 85% of them detected only once. In total, the top ten clones hold more than 1.5% of the sample. Sequenced material: PBMCs. These receptor sequences come from a boy aged 10-17 years in good health and CMV-seronegative.

This clone turned up a few times. V and J are TRBV27 and TRBJ2-7, with 9 bases identical to TRBD1. V lost 3 bases, J lost 6 bases, and 9 bases stayed unmatched. The CDR3 runs 15 residues. CDR1 is MNHEY and CDR2 is SMNVEV in the germline V gene (reference sequence). CDR3 sequence reads: CASSFGGTGIGEQYF. The DNA of the CDR3 is TGTGCCAGCAGTTTTGGTGGGACAGGGATTGGCGAGCAGTACTTC.

V and J are TRBV13 and TRBJ2-3; D remains ambiguous. Germline lookup yields CDR1 PRHDT and CDR2 FYEKMQ (reference sequence). CDR3 length equals 17 residues. V lost 5 bases to trimming and J lost 2 bases, with 20 bases between them. In DNA, the CDR3 is TGTGCCAGCAGCCCGACCCGTTGGCAGGAATACACAGATACGCAGTATTTT. Its protein product is CASSPTRWQEYTDTQYF.

The V gene is TRBV18, the J gene TRBJ1-5; 12 nucleotides line up with TRBD1. CDR1 and CDR2 (germline): KGHSH, LQKENI. The CDR3 has 18 residues. After removal of 0 bases from V and 6 bases from J, the junction contained 9 bases not matched to a gene. The CDR3 bases are TGTGCCAGCTCACCACCGGGACAGGGGGCGCGTGCTGGTCAGCCCCAGCATTTT. It translates to CASSPPGQGARAGQPQHF.

This clone was recorded a few times. This sequence joins TRBV6-5 and TRBJ1-1; perhaps TRBD1 as D (5 bases). This CDR3 has 14 amino acids. The V and J ends lost 9 bases and 2 bases respectively, with 16 bases between them. Germline loops: CDR1 MNHEY, CDR2 SVGAGI. The CDR3 DNA sequence: TGTGCCAGTAGACCGGAGGGGAGTAACACTGAAGCTTTCTTT. Amino acid sequence: CASRPEGSNTEAFF.

This clone was seen only once. J is TRBJ1-1 and V is TRBV27; the match to TRBD1 covers 9 bases. This CDR3 spans 16 amino acids. Looked up from germline, CDR1 is MNHEY and CDR2 is SMNVEV (reference sequence). The ends lost 7 bases at V and 5 bases at J; junction bases unmatched: 14. The CDR3 DNA reads as TGTGCCAGCACCTCGGCGGGACAGGGTAAAGGGACTGAAGCTTTCTTT. Its translation is CASTSAGQGKGTEAFF.

This clone appeared a single time. This sequence joins TRBV5-4 and TRBJ2-7; TRBD2 agrees at 12 bases. Per the germline V gene, CDR1 is SGHNT and CDR2 is YYREEE (reference sequence). V gave up 4 bases and J gave up 4 bases; unmatched junction bases: 9. The CDR3 has 16 residues. CDR3 DNA: TGTGCCAGCAGCCCGGGGGCTAGCGGGGGGGCTTACGAGCAGTACTTC. Its protein product is CASSPGASGGAYEQYF.

V gene TRBV14 combines with J gene TRBJ1-2; a possible D gene is TRBD1 (5 bases). V was shortened by 0 bases and J by 2 bases, with 10 bases between the two germline ends. The CDR3 totals 15 residues. The germline gives CDR1 SGHDN, CDR2 FVKESK. This chain's CDR3 is CASSQEGTGNYGYTF. The CDR3 nucleotides read TGTGCCAGCAGCCAAGAAGGTACAGGCAACTATGGCTACACCTTC.

The chain joins TRBV2 to TRBJ2-7, with a possible D match to TRBD2 (5 bases). This CDR3 comprises 15 residues. Germline CDR1 and CDR2: SNHLY and FYNNEI. V lost 6 bases and J 4 bases, leaving 19 bases between the germline ends. The CDR3 nucleotides are TGTGCCAGCAGGAGAGGTGGGGAGAGAGGGTACGAGCAGTACTTC. Amino acid sequence: CASRRGGERGYEQYF.

Here the CDR3 reads CASSQLAGGTIQETQYF. CDR3 coding DNA: TGTGCCAGCTCACAGCTAGCGGGAGGAACGATCCAAGAGACCCAGTACTTC. The chain combines TRBV18 with TRBJ2-5, with 11 positions matching TRBD2. The CDR3 consists of 17 residues. The J segment lost 1 base and the V segment lost 4 bases, leaving 8 bases of the junction unmatched. CDR1 is KGHSH, CDR2 LQKENI, per germline.

The CDR3 DNA sequence: TGCAGCGTTGAAGAGGACAGGGGAAGTGGCTACACCTTC. This codes for CSVEEDRGSGYTF. V gene TRBV29-1 combines with J gene TRBJ1-2; TRBD1 agrees at 9 bases. The J segment lost 7 bases and the V segment lost 0 bases, leaving 3 bases of the junction unmatched. Per the germline V gene, CDR1 is SQVTM and CDR2 is ANQGSEA. There are 13 residues in the CDR3. The whole variable domain, filled in from reference TRBV29-1 and TRBJ1-2, reads SAVISQKPSRDICQRGTSLTIQCQVDSQVTMMFWYRQQPGQSLTLIATANQGSEATYESGFVIDKFPISRPNLTFSTLTVSNMSPEDSSIYLCSVEEDRGSGYTFGSGTRLTVV.

V is TRBV27 and J is TRBJ1-5; tentatively, D is TRBD1 (5 bases). The CDR3 length is 12 residues. Trimming shortened V by 2 bases and J by 10 bases, and 9 bases separated the two germline ends. Germline values: CDR1 MNHEY, CDR2 SMNVEV (reference sequence). The CDR3 nucleotides read TGTGCCAGCAGTTTACCAAGGGGCCCCCAGCATTTT. This codes for CASSLPRGPQHF.